The text below deals with one T cell receptor beta chain. The junction does not match germline at one end; this may be a read error. The source of the sample is a study of blood T cell repertoires in COVID-19. In the study overall: PBMCs, B-cell-depleted T cells, or T cells were the source of the cDNA or gDNA that made up the material.

Per the germline V gene, CDR1 is SNHLY and CDR2 is FYNNEI. CDR3 length equals 14 residues. Original processing methods: Scientists estimated how many nucleated cells there were by amplifying reference gene primers. TCRdb keeps only in-frame clones here, not all; method: immunoSEQ multiplex PCR. V and J calls and clone size are as listed in that table; D and trimming were resolved from the DNA. This sample has approximately 240,000 clones; around 84% occur once, and the top ten carry approximately 18%. The J gene is TRBJ2-7, the V gene TRBV2; D remains ambiguous. The source of this sequence is a woman at least 80 years old with active or convalescent COVID-19. The specimen was peripheral blood. The CDR3 here is CASREVRLTYEQYF. DNA of the CDR3: TGTGCCAGCAGGGAAGTGCGGTTAACCTACGAGCAGTACTTC.